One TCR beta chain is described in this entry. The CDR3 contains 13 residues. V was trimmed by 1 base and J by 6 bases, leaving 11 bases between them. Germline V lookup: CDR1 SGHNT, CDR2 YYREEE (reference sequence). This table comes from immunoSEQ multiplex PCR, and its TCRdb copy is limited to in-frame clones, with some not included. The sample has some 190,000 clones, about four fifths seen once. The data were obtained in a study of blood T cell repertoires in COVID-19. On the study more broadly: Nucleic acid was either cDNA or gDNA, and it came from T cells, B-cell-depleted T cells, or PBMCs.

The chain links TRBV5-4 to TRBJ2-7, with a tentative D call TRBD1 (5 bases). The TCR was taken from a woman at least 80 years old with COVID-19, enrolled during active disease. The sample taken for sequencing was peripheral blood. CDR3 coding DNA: TGTGCCAGCAGCTTGAGGGGAACGGGCGAGCAGTACTTC. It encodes CASSLRGTGEQYF. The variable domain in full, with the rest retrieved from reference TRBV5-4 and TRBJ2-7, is ETGVTQSPTHLIKTRGQQVTLRCSSQSGHNTVSWYQQALGQGPQFIFQYYREEENGRGNFPPRFSGLQFPNYSSELNVNALELDDSALYLCASSLRGTGEQYFGPGTRLTVT.